These T cell receptor beta chains were read from a single sample in a study of T cells after yellow fever vaccination. In TCRdb, the 5' RACE reads were re-called with MiXCR into one record per CDR3 protein. The sample lists roughly 250,000 distinct CDR3 sequences; approximately 12% were seen once. This specimen was CD4+ T cells sorted from PBMCs, taken 45 days after the yellow fever booster vaccination. The receptor set was obtained from a man aged 30 to 45 who received the YFV17D yellow fever vaccine. CDR3s include the opening cysteine and the closing phenylalanine or tryptophan. The D gene is left open where the match is weak. A clone size is listed for some rows: how often the clone was seen (once, few, many), or a class if it is expanded.

D gene | J gene | clone size | V gene | CDR3 protein | CDR3 DNA
TRBD2 | TRBJ2-5 | few | TRBV20-1 | CSARDMASGLETQYF | TGCAGTGCTAGAGATATGGCTAGCGGGTTGGAGACCCAGTACTTC
- | TRBJ1-1 | - | TRBV30 | CAWNGGPGTEAFF | TGTGCCTGGAATGGGGGGCCGGGGACTGAAGCTTTCTTT
- | TRBJ2-2 | - | TRBV5-1 | CASSPQPHEGRELFF | TGCGCCAGCAGCCCTCAGCCCCACGAAGGACGGGAGCTGTTTTTT
- | TRBJ2-1 | - | TRBV10-3 | CAITGSSPHDEQFF | TGTGCCATCACTGGGTCAAGCCCTCACGATGAGCAGTTCTTC
TRBD2 | TRBJ2-4 | - | TRBV7-2 | CASSLTLAGVNQYF | TGTGCCAGCAGCTTAACGCTAGCGGGAGTCAATCAGTACTTC
- | TRBJ2-1 | few | TRBV27 | CASSLTSSLRQFF | TGTGCCAGCAGTTTGACGTCTAGCCTCCGACAGTTCTTC
- | TRBJ2-1 | many | TRBV7-2 | CASSPGTHNEQFF | TGTGCCAGCAGCCCCGGGACCCACAATGAGCAGTTCTTC
- | TRBJ2-5 | once | TRBV27 | CASRPGQVVHETQYF | TGTGCCAGCAGGCCGGGGCAAGTGGTCCACGAGACCCAGTACTTC
- | TRBJ2-2 | - | TRBV7-2 | CASGQGRNGELFF | TGTGCCAGCGGGCAGGGTCGAAACGGGGAGCTGTTTTTT
- | TRBJ2-3 | - | TRBV24-1 | CATSGPGVHTDTQYF | TGTGCCACCAGTGGACCGGGGGTTCACACAGATACGCAGTATTTT
- | TRBJ2-2 | few | TRBV7-6 | CASSLETTRLFF | TGTGCCAGCAGCTTAGAAACCACCCGGCTGTTTTTT
- | TRBJ2-3 | few | TRBV5-1 | CASSLGGTWGTDTQYF | TGCGCCAGCAGCTTGGGAGGGACGTGGGGCACAGATACGCAGTATTTT
- | TRBJ1-2 | few | TRBV15 | CATSREPRSGGYTF | TGTGCCACCAGCAGAGAGCCGAGGTCCGGTGGCTACACCTTC
- | TRBJ1-6 | many | TRBV5-5 | CASSLAFGQGYNSPLHF | TGTGCCAGCAGCTTGGCCTTTGGGCAAGGTTATAATTCACCCCTCCACTTT
- | TRBJ1-5 | - | TRBV7-3 | CAYPGGERSNQPQHF | TGTGCCTATCCTGGGGGGGAGCGTAGCAATCAGCCCCAGCATTTT
- | TRBJ1-5 | - | TRBV12-3/TRBV12-4 | CASSAREGTQPQHF | TGTGCCAGCAGCGCAAGAGAGGGAACTCAGCCCCAGCATTTT
TRBD1 | TRBJ2-1 | - | TRBV11-3 | CASSPGTGNYNEQFF | TGTGCCAGCAGCCCGGGGACAGGGAACTACAATGAGCAGTTCTTC
- | TRBJ1-5 | - | TRBV5-1 | CASSLGDSGQPQHF | TGCGCCAGCAGCTTGGGGGACTCGGGTCAGCCCCAGCATTTT
- | TRBJ2-5 | - | TRBV7-2 | CASSLEGVSTQYF | TGTGCCAGCAGCTTAGAGGGGGTGTCGACCCAGTACTTC
TRBD1 | TRBJ2-2 | few | TRBV6-5 | CASSYAPGQVNTGELFF | TGTGCCAGCAGTTACGCACCGGGACAGGTCAACACCGGGGAGCTGTTTTTT
- | TRBJ2-3 | few | TRBV7-2 | CASSLQGRDTQYF | TGTGCCAGCAGCTTACAGGGGCGTGATACGCAGTATTTT
- | TRBJ2-7 | few | TRBV12-3/TRBV12-4 | CASSFRRNYEQYF | TGTGCCAGCAGTTTCAGGCGGAACTACGAGCAGTACTTC
- | TRBJ2-5 | - | TRBV7-2 | CASSLITQETQYF | TGTGCCAGCAGCTTGATAACTCAAGAGACCCAGTACTTC
TRBD1 | TRBJ2-3 | few | TRBV7-2 | CASSLGGTGGAGTQYF | TGTGCCAGCAGCTTAGGGGGGACAGGGGGCGCCGGGACGCAGTATTTT
- | TRBJ2-1 | - | TRBV7-2 | CASSLAGTGTSYNEQFF | TGTGCCAGCAGCTTAGCGGGAACGGGGACCTCCTACAATGAGCAGTTCTTC
- | TRBJ2-7 | - | TRBV5-6 | CASSRETGTYEQYF | TGTGCCAGCAGCAGAGAGACAGGTACCTACGAGCAGTACTTC
- | TRBJ1-2 | - | TRBV6-5 | CASSYDSNYGYTF | TGTGCCAGCAGTTACGACAGTAACTATGGCTACACCTTC
- | TRBJ1-2 | - | TRBV5-1 | CASTPGAADGYTF | TGCGCCAGCACCCCCGGGGCAGCTGATGGCTACACCTTC
- | TRBJ2-7 | - | TRBV12-3/TRBV12-4 | CASREGNRPYF | TGTGCCAGCAGGGAAGGAAACCGCCCGTACTTC
TRBD2 | TRBJ2-7 | - | TRBV5-1 | CASSTGLMGYEQYF | TGCGCCAGCAGCACGGGACTAATGGGCTACGAGCAGTACTTC
TRBD2 | TRBJ2-3 | few | TRBV5-1 | CASSPSGTRMDTQYF | TGCGCCAGCAGCCCTAGCGGAACACGAATGGATACGCAGTATTTT
TRBD2 | TRBJ2-1 | - | TRBV20-1 | CSARDWESGGRNEQFF | TGCAGTGCTAGAGATTGGGAATCCGGCGGGAGGAATGAGCAGTTCTTC
TRBD1 | TRBJ2-6 | - | TRBV20-1 | CSAYVGQGAMSGANVLTF | TGCAGTGCTTACGTGGGACAGGGGGCAATGAGTGGGGCCAACGTCCTGACTTTC
TRBD2 | TRBJ2-1 | few | TRBV6-1 | CASSRRSSGISSYNEQFF | TGTGCCAGCAGCCGCCGAAGTAGCGGGATCAGCTCCTACAATGAGCAGTTCTTC
TRBD2 | TRBJ2-3 | once | TRBV20-1 | CSARNAAGSGAGADTQYF | TGCAGTGCTAGGAATGCCGCCGGGAGTGGCGCGGGAGCAGATACGCAGTATTTT
TRBD1 | TRBJ2-5 | - | TRBV6-2/TRBV6-3 | CASSYSRGGIKTQYF | TGTGCCAGCAGTTACTCGAGAGGGGGCATAAAGACCCAGTACTTC
TRBD2 | TRBJ2-5 | few | TRBV7-3 | CASSTSGRETQYF | TGTGCCAGCAGCACCAGCGGGAGAGAGACCCAGTACTTC
- | TRBJ1-2 | few | TRBV7-2 | CASSPGLGYGYTF | TGTGCCAGCAGCCCCGGACTCGGCTATGGCTACACCTTC
- | TRBJ2-7 | few | TRBV7-9 | CASTMRGSSGYEQYF | TGTGCCAGCACCATGCGAGGAAGTAGCGGCTACGAGCAGTACTTC
- | TRBJ2-2 | - | TRBV29-1 | CSAVKNARAGELFF | TGCAGCGCGGTAAAGAATGCCCGGGCCGGGGAGCTGTTTTTT
- | TRBJ2-7 | - | TRBV3-1 | CASSQGLTYEQYF | TGTGCCAGCAGCCAAGGGCTGACCTACGAGCAGTACTTC
TRBD2 | TRBJ2-3 | many | TRBV24-1 | CATSSHGAGTTDTQYF | TGTGCCACCAGTAGCCACGGAGCGGGGACCACAGATACGCAGTATTTT